These 23 T cell receptor beta chains were sequenced from one sample in a study of blood T cell repertoires in COVID-19. Repertoires were generated with immunoSEQ multiplex PCR, while TCRdb's copy carries only in-frame clones and drops some. The table has around 260,000 clones, about 89% seen once. The sample was peripheral blood. Receptors originate from a woman in her 40s who had recovered from COVID-19.

The chain joins TRBV5-1 to TRBJ2-3, with 9 bases that match TRBD2. Germline loops: CDR1 SGHRS, CDR2 YFSETQ. The CDR3 sequence is 16 residues long. Unmatched junction bases numbered 5, after V lost 3 bases and J lost 0 bases. The CDR3 sequence: CASSYRLAASTDTQYF. The CDR3 nucleotides are TGCGCCAGCAGCTACCGACTAGCGGCTAGCACAGATACGCAGTATTTT.

The chain is built from TRBV11-3 and TRBJ2-7; 8 bases are a match to TRBD2. V lost 3 bases and J lost 4; bases outside the gene matches: 5. The CDR3 length is 14 residues. Germline V gives CDR1 SGHNT, CDR2 YENEEA. The CDR3 nucleotides read TGTGCCAGCAGCTTGAGCGGGAGTACGTACGAGCAGTACTTC. Protein: CASSLSGSTYEQYF.

V gene TRBV7-9 combines with J gene TRBJ2-5; TRBD1 matches at 7 bases. J gave up 5 bases and V 5 bases, and 11 bases lay outside the gene matches. The CDR3 has 15 amino acids. Germline CDR1 reads SEHNR; CDR2 reads FQNEAQ (reference sequence). The chain's CDR3 is CASSRQGILAETQYF. In DNA, the CDR3 is TGTGCCAGCAGCCGACAGGGAATACTCGCGGAGACCCAGTACTTC.

The rearrangement uses TRBV28 and TRBJ1-5; possible D gene TRBD1, 6 bases. Deletions cut 6 bases from V and 3 bases from J, with 12 bases between. Germline V gene sequence: CDR1 MDHEN, CDR2 SYDVKM. This CDR3 spans 14 amino acids. CDR3 sequence (DNA): TGTGCCAGCAGCTTGGGGACACACAATCAGCCCCAGCATTTT. Its protein is CASSLGTHNQPQHF.

The CDR3 nucleotides are TGCGCCAGCAGCAGGGACTCCTACGAGCAGTACTTC. It codes for CASSRDSYEQYF. The V gene is TRBV10-1, the J gene TRBJ2-7, with D possibly being TRBD1 (5 bases). Germline V CDR1 and CDR2: WNHNN, SYGVQD (reference sequence). The CDR3 is made up of 12 amino acids. The ends were cut back, 6 bases at V and 0 bases at J, with 6 bases in the middle.

This clone has just one count. The chain employs TRBV1 and TRBJ2-2; TRBD1 is the table's D call, not checked against the DNA. TRBV1 is assigned pseudogene status. The CDR3 has 17 amino acids. CDR3 sequence (DNA): TGCACCAGCAGACCCGGGACAGGGGGCTTTGGGACCGGGGAGCTGTTTTTT. Residues: CTSRPGTGGFGTGELFF.

The CDR3 DNA reads TGTGCCAGCTCACCAAGCTTGGGACAGGACACTGAAGCTTTCTTT. Residues: CASSPSLGQDTEAFF. The chain joins TRBV18 to TRBJ1-1, with 8 bases matching TRBD1. V shed 2 bases and J 3 bases; nucleotides not matched to a gene: 5. CDR3 length equals 15 residues. CDR1 KGHSH and CDR2 LQKENI come from the germline V gene.

This clone was counted a few times. The CDR3 sequence is CASGVQGANEKLFF. The CDR3 DNA reads as TGTGCCAGTGGGGTACAGGGGGCTAATGAAAAACTGTTTTTT. The chain uses TRBV19 and TRBJ1-4; 8 nucleotides match TRBD1. Germline V lookup: CDR1 LNHDA, CDR2 SQIVND (reference sequence). Trimming took 8 bases from V and 3 from J; bases not matched to a gene: 5. CDR3 length: 14 amino acids.

V usage is TRBV24-1 and J usage is TRBJ1-2; 7 nucleotides align to TRBD1. The V segment lost 2 bases and the J segment 5 bases; nucleotides outside the gene matches: 7. The CDR3 length is 15 residues. Germline V gives CDR1 KGHDR, CDR2 SFDVKD. As DNA, the CDR3 is TGTGCCACCAGTGATTCAAACAGGGGCGGGTATGGCTACACCTTC. This translates into CATSDSNRGGYGYTF.

This clone appeared a single time. CDR3 sequence (DNA): TGTGCCAGCAGCTTGGCCGGATCAGGGACTAGTTTGTACGAGCAGTACTTC. This encodes CASSLAGSGTSLYEQYF. The J gene is TRBJ2-7, the V gene TRBV5-4; 8 bases align to TRBD2. The CDR3 is made up of 17 amino acids. Looked up from germline, CDR1 is SGHNT and CDR2 is YYREEE (reference sequence). J was trimmed by 4 bases and V by 0 bases; bases with no gene match: 12.

The chain couples TRBV28 to TRBJ2-2; 10 nucleotides agree with TRBD2. Germline CDR1 is MDHEN and CDR2 is SYDVKM. After removal of 3 bases from V and 7 bases from J, the junction contained 5 bases not matched to a gene. The CDR3 totals 15 residues. CDR3 nucleotide sequence: TGTGCCAGCAGTTTTCGAGCGGGAGGGCACGGGGAGCTGTTTTTT. Translated, it gives CASSFRAGGHGELFF. The full variable domain, its missing parts supplied by reference TRBV28 and TRBJ2-2, is DVKVTQSSRYLVKRTGEKVFLECVQDMDHENMFWYRQDPGLGLRLIYFSYDVKMKEKGDIPEGYSVSREKKERFSLILESASTNQTSMYLCASSFRAGGHGELFFGEGSRLTVL.

The chain joins TRBV28 to TRBJ2-7, with 8 bases that match TRBD1. The V gene's germline CDR1 is MDHEN and CDR2 SYDVKM. The length of the CDR3 is 14 residues. V was pared by 5 bases and J by 2 bases, with 5 bases of the junction left unmatched. The DNA for the CDR3 is TGTGCCAGCAGTGGACCGGGACAGGCCTACGAGCAGTACTTC. Its translation is CASSGPGQAYEQYF.

The genes are TRBV11-2 and TRBJ2-7, with 8 bases that match TRBD1. V lost 5 bases, J lost 2 bases, and 8 bases stayed unmatched. Per germline, CDR1 SGHAT and CDR2 FQNNGV. This CDR3 has 15 residues. The CDR3 sequence is CASSPRDRRTYEQYF. As DNA, the CDR3 is TGTGCCAGCAGCCCGAGGGACAGGAGGACCTACGAGCAGTACTTC.

CDR3 DNA sequence: TGTGCCATCCGAGAGGCAGGGGGTTATTCACCCCTCCACTTT. Translation gives CAIREAGGYSPLHF. V and J are TRBV27 and TRBJ1-6; 7 bases fit TRBD1. V trimming: 10 bases; J trimming: 8 bases; junction bases outside the gene matches: 11. The germline V gene encodes CDR1 MNHEY and CDR2 SMNVEV (reference sequence). The CDR3 contains 14 residues.

The chain couples TRBV27 to TRBJ2-7, with 8 bases aligning to TRBD1. Trimming cost V 0 bases and J 4 bases; bases outside gene matches: 8. This CDR3 has 16 residues. Germline lookup yields CDR1 MNHEY and CDR2 SMNVEV (reference sequence). This CDR3 is CASSLSAGGPPYEQYF. DNA of the CDR3: TGTGCCAGCAGTTTATCGGCAGGGGGCCCTCCTTACGAGCAGTACTTC.

This clone was observed a single time. The rearrangement joins TRBV7-2 to TRBJ2-2; 9 bases fit TRBD2. CDR1 is SGHTA and CDR2 is FQGNSA in the germline V gene. The CDR3 extends over 14 amino acids. The junction had 2 bases not matched to a gene; V was cut back by 3 bases and J by 6 bases. The DNA of the CDR3 is TGTGCCAGCAGCTTGGGACTAGCTGCCGGGGAGCTGTTTTTT. This sequence encodes CASSLGLAAGELFF.

The rearrangement links TRBV5-1 to TRBJ2-7; 9 bases align to TRBD1. Trimming removed 0 bases from V and 2 bases from J; junction bases left unmatched: 6. The CDR3 spans 16 residues. Per germline, CDR1 SGHRS and CDR2 YFSETQ. The CDR3 DNA reads TGCGCCAGCAGCTTGGATGGGACAGGGTCCCCCTACGAGCAGTACTTC. This encodes CASSLDGTGSPYEQYF.

The rearrangement uses TRBV2 and TRBJ2-1; TRBD2 aligns across 10 bases. This CDR3 comprises 16 residues. Germline assignment: CDR1 SNHLY and CDR2 FYNNEI. V trimming: 6 bases; J trimming: 0 bases; junction bases outside the gene matches: 5. The chain's CDR3 is CASSWPSGSSYNEQFF. CDR3 in DNA: TGTGCCAGCAGCTGGCCTAGCGGGAGCTCCTACAATGAGCAGTTCTTC.

The chain employs TRBV11-3 and TRBJ2-1; 8 positions match TRBD2. CDR1 and CDR2 from the germline V gene are SGHNT and YENEEA. The CDR3 sequence is 18 residues long. The V segment lost 2 bases and the J segment 2 bases; nucleotides outside the gene matches: 11. The CDR3 region is CASSLSPGGRTTYNEQFF. The DNA of the CDR3 is TGTGCCAGCAGCTTAAGCCCGGGGGGGCGCACGACCTACAATGAGCAGTTCTTC.

This clone has a single count. The chain couples TRBV29-1 to TRBJ2-1; D is unresolved. Per the germline V gene, CDR1 is SQVTM and CDR2 is ANQGSEA. V lost 3 bases to trimming and J lost 9 bases, with 9 bases between them. The CDR3 runs to 11 residues. CDR3 residues: CSVDPSREQFF. The CDR3 DNA reads TGCAGCGTTGATCCTTCCCGTGAGCAGTTCTTC.

This chain connects TRBV5-4 to TRBJ1-5; 9 bases align to TRBD1. The CDR3 covers 15 residues. V shed 4 bases and J 3 bases; nucleotides not matched to a gene: 5. CDR1 is SGHNT, CDR2 YYREEE, per germline (reference sequence). The CDR3: CASSPDRGLNQPQHF. The CDR3 DNA sequence: TGTGCCAGCAGCCCGGACAGGGGACTCAATCAGCCCCAGCATTTT.

The chain employs TRBV7-3 and TRBJ2-7, with 10 bases lining up with TRBD2. V trimming: 1 base; J trimming: 1 base; junction bases outside the gene matches: 1. CDR3 size: 15 residues. CDR1 SGHTA and CDR2 FQGTGA come from the germline V gene. CDR3 in amino acids: CASSLIAGGSYEQYF. The CDR3 DNA follows: TGTGCCAGCAGCTTAATAGCGGGAGGATCCTACGAGCAGTACTTC. Drawing the rest from reference TRBV7-3 and TRBJ2-7, the complete variable domain is GAGVSQTPSNKVTEKGKYVELRCDPISGHTALYWYRQSLGQGPEFLIYFQGTGAADDSGLPNDRFFAVRPEGSVSTLKIQRTERGDSAVYLCASSLIAGGSYEQYFGPGTRLTVT.

A single count supports this clone. The J gene is TRBJ1-2, the V gene TRBV9; 8 bases agree with TRBD1. Germline V gene data show CDR1 as SGDLS and CDR2 as YYNGEE. This CDR3 is built from 13 residues. After removal of 2 bases from V and 6 bases from J, the junction contained 3 bases not matched to a gene. The CDR3 sequence is CASSVQGADGYTF. CDR3 coding DNA: TGTGCCAGCAGCGTTCAGGGGGCTGATGGCTACACCTTC.